The clone carrying this T cell receptor (beta chain) was detected a few times. Unique molecular identifiers were incorporated during preparation of the TCRbeta library. MiXCR was run by TCRdb on the PCR reads, yielding one entry per CDR3 protein. The data show 200,000 to 250,000 distinct CDR3 sequences, 9.7% seen once. Germline V gene data show CDR1 as SGHDT and CDR2 as YYEEEE. This CDR3 comprises 11 residues. Trimming pared 0 bases from V and 9 bases from J, leaving 4 bases between. This specimen belongs to a study of T-cell reconstitution after alpha-beta-depleted transplantation in children. V is TRBV5-6 and J is TRBJ2-1; no definite D call. The specimen was PBMCs from the stem cell graft donor, collected from the stem cell graft. The receptor's source is a human donor who donated a stem cell graft to a child with SCID. The CDR3: CASSLEREQFF. The CDR3 nucleotides read TGTGCCAGCAGCTTGGAACGTGAGCAGTTCTTC.